The following is a TCR beta chain sequence with its context. The data derive from a study of blood T cell repertoires in COVID-19. The germline V gene encodes CDR1 SNHLY and CDR2 FYNNEI. The junction had 8 bases not matched to a gene; V was cut back by 8 bases and J by 4 bases. The CDR3 totals 15 residues. The repertoire was sequenced with immunoSEQ multiplex PCR; TCRdb's copy has only in-frame clones and lacks some. Among 60,000 to 85,000 clones, approximately 84% were seen once, and the ten largest hold around 12%. This clonotype was sampled from a human donor in a cohort sampled during active COVID-19. The specimen was peripheral blood. The V call is TRBV2, the J call TRBJ2-3; 11 bases line up with TRBD2. The CDR3 loop reads CASRPLAGEADTQYF. The CDR3 bases are TGTGCCAGCCGCCCACTAGCGGGGGAGGCAGATACGCAGTATTTT.